The 21 T cell receptor beta chains below were found in one sample sequenced in a study of cytomegalovirus exposure and HLA in healthy donors. Vbeta (60) and Jbeta (13) primers were used in the PCR. Here immunoSEQ multiplex PCR was the method, and the copy in TCRdb shows in-frame clones only, minus some. Found here are 70,000 to 95,000 clones, roughly four fifths of them singletons; the top ten hold over 5%. Sequences were obtained from PBMCs. The receptors were gathered from a woman under 30 in good health and CMV-seropositive.

The chain employs TRBV7-9 and TRBJ1-1; 8 bases are shared with TRBD1. In germline, CDR1 is SEHNR, CDR2 FQNEAQ (reference sequence). Unmatched junction bases numbered 9, after V lost 6 bases and J lost 0 bases. The CDR3 totals 16 residues. CDR3 residues: CASRPGQGLVNTEAFF. The CDR3 DNA reads as TGTGCCAGCAGACCCGGACAGGGTTTGGTGAACACTGAAGCTTTCTTT.

The chain links TRBV6-5 to TRBJ2-7; no clear D gene. V dropped 0 bases and J dropped 1 base, with 7 bases sitting between them. The CDR3 has 14 residues. Germline CDR1 is MNHEY and CDR2 is SVGAGI. The CDR3 coding sequence is TGTGCCAGCAGTTACTCGGGCAGATCCTACGAGCAGTACTTC. Protein product: CASSYSGRSYEQYF.

V and J are TRBV2 and TRBJ1-1, with 7 bases identical to TRBD1. This CDR3 is built from 15 residues. The trim removed 1 base at V and 1 base at J, leaving 3 bases unmatched. CDR1 is SNHLY, CDR2 FYNNEI, per germline. The CDR3 region is CASSEVGTENTEAFF. In DNA form, the CDR3 reads TGTGCCAGCAGTGAAGTAGGGACAGAGAACACTGAAGCTTTCTTT.

The V gene is TRBV7-8, the J gene TRBJ1-6; the D gene is possibly TRBD1 (5 bases). Germline V gene data show CDR1 as SGHVS and CDR2 as FQNEAQ. V shed 1 base and J shed 7 bases, with 8 bases lying between them. CDR3 length: 14 amino acids. This CDR3 reads CASSLVRANSPLHF. CDR3 DNA sequence: TGTGCCAGCAGCTTAGTCAGGGCCAATTCACCCCTCCACTTT.

This chain uses TRBV2 with TRBJ2-7; tentative D call: TRBD1 (6 bases). In germline, CDR1 is SNHLY, CDR2 FYNNEI. With 8 bases removed from V and 3 bases from J, the gap between germline ends came to 14 bases. The CDR3 is 13 residues long. CDR3 sequence (DNA): TGTGCCAGCGGACGGGACATATACTACGAGCAGTACTTC. It specifies CASGRDIYYEQYF.

The CDR3 spells CASSSLGGEQPQHF. In DNA, the CDR3 is TGTGCCAGCAGCTCCCTGGGAGGGGAACAGCCCCAGCATTTT. The V gene is TRBV5-6, the J gene TRBJ1-5; D might be TRBD1 (5 bases). The V and J ends lost 3 bases and 7 bases respectively, with 14 bases between them. Germline-derived CDR1 and CDR2 are SGHDT and YYEEEE. The CDR3 is 14 residues long.

V gene TRBV29-1 combines with J gene TRBJ2-1; no definite D call. V lost 1 base, J lost 0 bases, and 7 bases lay in between. The CDR3 length is 14 residues. The germline V gene has CDR1 SQVTM and CDR2 ANQGSEA. The CDR3 here is CSVEVRSSYNEQFF. CDR3 DNA sequence: TGCAGCGTTGAAGTCAGAAGCTCCTACAATGAGCAGTTCTTC.

J is TRBJ2-6 and V is TRBV2, with D uncertain. V was cut by 6 bases and J by 3 bases, with 6 bases left in between. Germline V gene sequence: CDR1 SNHLY, CDR2 FYNNEI. The CDR3 is made up of 13 amino acids. The CDR3 here is CASRVGGANVLTF. The CDR3 DNA sequence: TGTGCCAGCAGGGTCGGTGGGGCCAACGTCCTGACTTTC.

This clone was counted only a few times. V gene TRBV18 combines with J gene TRBJ2-2; 9 bases agree with TRBD2. The CDR3 runs 15 residues. Looked up from germline, CDR1 is KGHSH and CDR2 is LQKENI. The trim removed 4 bases at V and 6 bases at J, leaving 6 bases unmatched. The CDR3 sequence: CASSLFSGRSGELFF. The CDR3 DNA reads TGTGCCAGCTCACTCTTCAGCGGGAGGTCCGGGGAGCTGTTTTTT.

The genes are TRBV2 and TRBJ1-5; no clear D gene. Trimming took 8 bases from V and 0 from J, leaving 17 bases between them. Germline CDR1 reads SNHLY; CDR2 reads FYNNEI. This CDR3 comprises 16 residues. Here the CDR3 DNA reads TGTGCCAGCGCGGCCGAGGTCTCCCTTAGCAATCAGCCCCAGCATTTT. Translated, it gives CASAAEVSLSNQPQHF.

The genes are TRBV7-6 and TRBJ2-7, with D maybe TRBD2 (6 bases). The ends were cut back, 4 bases at V and 4 bases at J, with 14 bases in the middle. The CDR3 covers 14 residues. Germline V lookup: CDR1 SGHVS, CDR2 FNYEAQ. The CDR3 region is CASSSREGGYEQYF. The CDR3 DNA is TGTGCCAGCAGCTCGCGAGAGGGAGGTTACGAGCAGTACTTC.

This clone was detected only a few times. The gene calls are TRBV28 and TRBJ1-1; D perhaps matches TRBD1 (6 bases). Deletions cut 6 bases from V and 4 bases from J, with 18 bases between. Germline CDR1 MDHEN, CDR2 SYDVKM. The CDR3 covers 15 residues. The CDR3 sequence is CASRIVVIGGTEAFF. CDR3 DNA sequence: TGTGCCAGCAGGATAGTTGTTATAGGGGGCACTGAAGCTTTCTTT.

This chain connects TRBV6-5 to TRBJ1-2; tentatively, D is TRBD1 (5 bases). The V end lost 0 bases, the J end lost 1 base, and 6 bases lay between the germline ends. CDR1 is MNHEY and CDR2 is SVGAGI in the germline V gene. The CDR3 has 14 residues. The CDR3 is CASSYSQGNYGYTF. The CDR3 DNA reads as TGTGCCAGCAGTTACTCCCAGGGTAACTATGGCTACACCTTC.

This clone was seen just once. J is TRBJ1-2 and V is TRBV27, with 7 positions matching TRBD1. The V gene's germline CDR1 is MNHEY and CDR2 SMNVEV (reference sequence). V gave up 2 bases and J gave up 4 bases; unmatched junction bases: 4. CDR3 length equals 14 residues. The CDR3 is CASSLEGGAYGYTF. In nucleotides, the CDR3 is TGTGCCAGCAGTTTAGAAGGGGGCGCCTATGGCTACACCTTC.

The chain is built from TRBV5-1 and TRBJ1-6, with D possibly TRBD1 on 6 matching bases. The length of the CDR3 is 16 residues. Germline V gene sequence: CDR1 SGHRS, CDR2 YFSETQ. Trimming cost V 4 bases and J 5 bases, with 16 bases left between them. The CDR3 DNA follows: TGCGCCAGCAGCCAACTGACAGGACAGAATAATTCACCCCTCCACTTT. Translation gives CASSQLTGQNNSPLHF.

V is TRBV23-1 and J is TRBJ2-7, with D uncertain. TRBV23-1 qualifies as an ORF whose function is uncertain. V was pared by 0 bases and J by 0 bases, with 12 bases between. CDR3 size: 16 residues. CDR3 sequence reads: CASSQSGLGLSYEQYF. CDR3 coding DNA: TGCGCCAGCAGTCAATCGGGCCTTGGGCTCTCCTACGAGCAGTACTTC.

CDR3 in DNA: TGTGCCAGCAGTGACCCCGGGACAGGCTTCGCAATCTATGGCTACACCTTC. It encodes CASSDPGTGFAIYGYTF. The chain carries TRBV6-4 and TRBJ1-2, with 8 bases that match TRBD1. This CDR3 has 17 residues. Germline assignment: CDR1 MRHNA and CDR2 SNTAGT. With 2 bases clipped from V and 4 bases from J, the junction kept 12 bases outside the gene matches.

The chain employs TRBV6-6 and TRBJ2-7; 8 bases line up with TRBD1. J lost 2 bases, V lost 4 bases, and 10 bases had no gene match. CDR3 length: 16 amino acids. Germline lookup yields CDR1 MNHNY and CDR2 SVGAGI (reference sequence). CDR3 residues: CASSFSSGTGPYEQYF. The CDR3 DNA reads as TGTGCCAGCAGTTTTTCCTCCGGGACAGGTCCCTACGAGCAGTACTTC.

J is TRBJ1-5 and V is TRBV19, with 7 nucleotides matching TRBD1. Trimming took 3 bases from V and 5 from J; bases not matched to a gene: 4. Germline CDR1 and CDR2: LNHDA and SQIVND (reference sequence). The CDR3 is 14 residues long. The CDR3 region has the DNA TGTGCCAGTAGTATCCCGGGACAGCATCAGCCCCAGCATTTT. The encoded protein is CASSIPGQHQPQHF.

The chain carries TRBV6-4 and TRBJ2-3; 15 nucleotides agree with TRBD2. The CDR3 covers 15 residues. The germline CDR1 and CDR2 sequences are MRHNA and SNTAGT. After removal of 4 bases from V and 6 bases from J, the junction contained 2 bases not matched to a gene. CDR3 residues: CASSGTSGGADTQYF. The CDR3 DNA is TGTGCCAGCAGTGGGACTAGCGGGGGGGCTGATACGCAGTATTTT.

This rearrangement joins TRBV6-1 to TRBJ2-7; the D gene is possibly TRBD1 (6 bases). Looked up from germline, CDR1 is MNHNS and CDR2 is SASEGT. The CDR3 is made up of 14 amino acids. V lost 5 bases, J lost 1 base, and 12 bases lay in between. CDR3: CASSSTGWSYEQYF. The CDR3 DNA sequence: TGTGCCAGCAGTTCGACAGGCTGGTCCTACGAGCAGTACTTC.